This passage covers 32 T cell receptor beta chains from one sample sequenced in a study of blood T cell repertoires in COVID-19. Data came from immunoSEQ multiplex PCR; TCRdb stores just in-frame clones and leaves some out. The sample consists of 150,000 to 200,000 clones, 70% to 90% of them appearing once. The sequencing sample was made of peripheral blood. Receptors were obtained from an elderly woman with COVID-19, enrolled during active disease.

This clone appeared once. This chain connects TRBV27 to TRBJ1-4; 7 bases map to TRBD1. The CDR3 totals 14 residues. Germline V lookup: CDR1 MNHEY, CDR2 SMNVEV (reference sequence). V was pared by 6 bases and J by 8 bases, with 9 bases of the junction left unmatched. DNA for the CDR3: TGTGCCAGCAGGAAGGAGGGGGCTGGGGAAAAACTGTTTTTT. Translated, it gives CASRKEGAGEKLFF.

Only one count was recorded for this clone. The chain links TRBV7-6 to TRBJ2-3; 9 bases fit TRBD2. V lost 3 bases, J lost 0 bases, and 13 bases stayed unmatched. Germline V CDR1 and CDR2: SGHVS, FNYEAQ. The CDR3 runs to 19 residues. As DNA, the CDR3 is TGTGCCAGCAGCTTCACATCCCCAGCTAGCGGGACTAGCACAGATACGCAGTATTTT. Amino acid sequence: CASSFTSPASGTSTDTQYF. Complete variable domain (other parts from reference TRBV7-6 and TRBJ2-3): GAGVSQSPRYKVTKRGQDVALRCDPISGHVSLYWYRQALGQGPEFLTYFNYEAQQDKSGLPNDRFSAERPEGSISTLTIQRTEQRDSAMYRCASSFTSPASGTSTDTQYFGPGTRLTVL.

The rearrangement uses TRBV3-1 (or the pseudogene TRBV3-2) and TRBJ2-1, with a weak D call TRBD2 (5 bases). V was shortened by 2 bases and J by 0 bases, with 14 bases between the two germline ends. CDR3 length: 17 amino acids. Germline V CDR1 and CDR2: LGHDT, YNNKEL (reference sequence). As DNA, the CDR3 is TGTGCCAGCAGCCAAAAAGAAAGCGGCCACTCCTACAATGAGCAGTTCTTC. It codes for CASSQKESGHSYNEQFF.

The chain recombines TRBV19 with TRBJ2-5; 7 bases align to TRBD1. With 5 bases clipped from V and 1 base from J, the junction kept 7 bases outside the gene matches. CDR3 length equals 15 residues. Germline CDR1 and CDR2: LNHDA and SQIVND (reference sequence). The CDR3 coding sequence is TGTGCCAGTAGTGTAAACAGGGGACCCCAAGAGACCCAGTACTTC. Its translation is CASSVNRGPQETQYF.

The chain uses TRBV3-1 (or the pseudogene TRBV3-2) and TRBJ1-4; 8 nucleotides match TRBD1. The CDR3 consists of 18 residues. Germline V CDR1 and CDR2: LGHDT, YNNKEL (reference sequence). Germline trimming cut 0 bases from V and 0 bases from J; bases unmatched to any gene: 6. The CDR3: CASSQDLGQASTNEKLFF. The CDR3 DNA is TGTGCCAGCAGCCAAGATCTGGGACAGGCTTCAACTAATGAAAAACTGTTTTTT.

This clone appeared a single time. CDR3 sequence (DNA): TGTGCCAGCAGTCTGCCCCGGGGGTGGGATGGCAATCAGCCCCAGCATTTT. Residues: CASSLPRGWDGNQPQHF. This rearrangement joins TRBV28 to TRBJ1-5, with D possibly TRBD1 on 5 matching bases. V lost 5 bases, J lost 2 bases, and 19 bases lay in between. The CDR3 covers 17 residues. CDR1 and CDR2 from the germline V gene are MDHEN and SYDVKM.

CDR3 coding DNA: TGTGCCAGCAGTTTGGTCGGAGAAACAACTAATGAAAAACTGTTTTTT. Translation gives CASSLVGETTNEKLFF. The V and J genes are TRBV28 and TRBJ1-4; D remains unclear. The CDR3 sequence is 16 residues long. Trimming cost V 3 bases and J 0 bases, with 11 bases left between them. In germline, CDR1 is MDHEN, CDR2 SYDVKM. The variable domain in full, completed from reference TRBV28 and TRBJ1-4, reads DVKVTQSSRYLVKRTGEKVFLECVQDMDHENMFWYRQDPGLGLRLIYFSYDVKMKEKGDIPEGYSVSREKKERFSLILESASTNQTSMYLCASSLVGETTNEKLFFGSGTQLSVL.

The chain joins TRBV2 to TRBJ1-6, with 11 bases matching TRBD1. The CDR3 loop spans 16 amino acids. With V trimmed by 6 bases and J by 11 bases, 12 bases remained unmatched. CDR1 is SNHLY, CDR2 FYNNEI, per germline. CDR3 protein: CASSPRGTGGFPPLHF. For the CDR3, the DNA is TGTGCCAGCAGCCCACGGGGGACAGGGGGTTTTCCACCCCTCCACTTT.

This clone has just a few counts. The chain carries TRBV4-2 and TRBJ1-6; D is possibly TRBD1 (5 bases). The CDR3 covers 18 residues. Looked up from germline, CDR1 is LGHNA and CDR2 is YNFKEQ. Trimming left V 1 base short and J 7 bases short, with 20 bases between. The CDR3 protein is CASSQAEVGGTVNSPLHF. The CDR3 coding sequence is TGTGCCAGCAGCCAAGCCGAGGTGGGAGGGACGGTCAATTCACCCCTCCACTTT.

The V and J genes are TRBV11-2 and TRBJ1-3; 12 nucleotides line up with TRBD1. J was trimmed by 5 bases and V by 2 bases; bases with no gene match: 7. This CDR3 region has 17 residues. Per germline, CDR1 SGHAT and CDR2 FQNNGV. CDR3 in DNA: TGTGCCAGCAGCTTATTTGGCCGGGACAGGGGGCGAAACACCATATATTTT. This sequence encodes CASSLFGRDRGRNTIYF.

The chain carries TRBV5-8 and TRBJ2-3; 9 bases match TRBD2. CDR3 length equals 14 residues. V trimming: 2 bases; J trimming: 6 bases; junction bases outside the gene matches: 4. Germline values: CDR1 SGHTS, CDR2 YDEGEE. The CDR3 DNA reads TGTGCCAGCAGCTTTGGCGGGAGGGCTGATACGCAGTATTTT. Protein: CASSFGGRADTQYF.

The chain has TRBV7-2 and TRBJ2-1; 10 nucleotides align to TRBD2. Per germline, CDR1 SGHTA and CDR2 FQGNSA. The CDR3 is made up of 17 amino acids. With 4 bases clipped from V and 14 bases from J, the junction kept 20 bases outside the gene matches. The CDR3, as DNA: TGTGCCAGCAGCTCGTCCGGGACTAGCGCTGGACCCCGGCGGAAGTTCTTC. Amino acid sequence: CASSSSGTSAGPRRKFF.

This chain connects TRBV28 to TRBJ1-6; TRBD1 might be the D (5 bases). CDR3 size: 15 residues. V gave up 6 bases and J gave up 11 bases, with 20 bases separating them. CDR1 and CDR2 from the germline V gene are MDHEN and SYDVKM. The DNA for the CDR3 is TGTGCCAGCAGGGCCGCCTGGCAGGGTAGTGCACCCCTCCACTTT. Its protein product is CASRAAWQGSAPLHF.

The genes are TRBV5-1 and TRBJ2-7; a weak D match, TRBD1 (6 bases). The V gene lost 0 bases and the J gene lost 4 bases, with 11 bases spanning the gap. From germline, CDR1 is SGHRS and CDR2 YFSETQ. CDR3 length: 14 residues. The CDR3 DNA sequence: TGCGCCAGCAGCTTGGTGGGCAGGGGATACGAGCAGTACTTC. Amino acid sequence: CASSLVGRGYEQYF.

This chain joins TRBV5-1 and TRBJ2-5; the D is unclear. V was trimmed by 4 bases and J by 2 bases, leaving 12 bases between them. Germline lookup yields CDR1 SGHRS and CDR2 YFSETQ. This CDR3 comprises 14 residues. The CDR3 sequence: CASSLMASQETQYF. The CDR3 coding sequence is TGCGCCAGCAGCCTGATGGCCAGTCAAGAGACCCAGTACTTC.

As DNA, the CDR3 is TGTGCCAGCAGTTACGGGCTTAATCAAGAGACCCAGTACTTC. This sequence encodes CASSYGLNQETQYF. V and J are TRBV6-6 and TRBJ2-5; D is unresolved. The CDR3 has 14 residues. Germline assignment: CDR1 MNHNY and CDR2 SVGAGI (reference sequence). Trimming stripped 2 bases from V and 2 bases from J, with 9 bases between.

The chain carries TRBV11-2 and TRBJ2-3; the D gene is possibly TRBD1 (5 bases). The CDR3 is 13 residues long. Between the trimmed V and J ends, which lost 6 bases and 0 bases, there was a span of 7 bases. Germline assignment: CDR1 SGHAT and CDR2 FQNNGV. The CDR3 sequence is CASRGASTDTQYF. In DNA form, the CDR3 reads TGTGCCAGCAGAGGGGCTAGCACAGATACGCAGTATTTT.

This clone was observed many times. The CDR3 nucleotides read TGTGCCAGCAGCCGAGCCGCCTACGAGCAGTACTTC. Residues: CASSRAAYEQYF. The V call is TRBV7-2, the J call TRBJ2-7; D is undetermined. V was shortened by 5 bases and J by 2 bases, with 7 bases between the two germline ends. Germline-derived CDR1 and CDR2 are SGHTA and FQGNSA. This CDR3 comprises 12 residues.

The chain employs TRBV6-2 or TRBV6-3 and TRBJ2-1, with a tentative D call TRBD2 (5 bases). V gave up 7 bases and J gave up 9 bases, with 25 bases separating them. The CDR3 extends over 16 amino acids. Germline V lookup: CDR1 MNHEY, CDR2 SVGEGT. The CDR3 sequence is CASTPLAIGNSGEQFF. The CDR3 coding sequence is TGTGCCAGCACCCCGTTAGCTATCGGGAATTCCGGTGAGCAGTTCTTC.

This clone was detected only once. The gene calls are TRBV28 and TRBJ1-1, with 8 bases fitting TRBD1. V lost 6 bases and J lost 8; bases outside the gene matches: 11. The CDR3 has 14 amino acids. CDR1 and CDR2 from the germline V gene are MDHEN and SYDVKM. The CDR3, as DNA: TGTGCCAGCAGACCACAGACTAGGACAGGGGAAGCTTTCTTT. Translation: CASRPQTRTGEAFF.

The rearrangement joins TRBV2 to TRBJ1-4; D is undetermined. Germline loops: CDR1 SNHLY, CDR2 FYNNEI. V was pared by 4 bases and J by 0 bases, with 9 bases between. The CDR3 sequence is 15 residues long. The CDR3, as DNA: TGTGCCAGCAGTGTTCCCGTTGCAACTAATGAAAAACTGTTTTTT. Encoded protein: CASSVPVATNEKLFF.

This clone was seen more than once but under ten times. V usage is TRBV7-8 and J usage is TRBJ1-2; D is ambiguous. CDR1 and CDR2 (germline): SGHVS, FQNEAQ. The CDR3 runs 13 residues. V lost 1 base and J 2 bases, leaving 5 bases between the germline ends. The CDR3 nucleotides read TGTGCCAGCAGCTTAGAGGAGAACTATGGCTACACCTTC. Residues: CASSLEENYGYTF.

The chain employs TRBV14 and TRBJ2-3, with TRBD2 identical over 7 bases. The CDR3 sequence is 16 residues long. Germline V lookup: CDR1 SGHDN, CDR2 FVKESK. J gave up 2 bases and V 1 base, and 6 bases lay outside the gene matches. The CDR3 DNA reads TGTGCCAGCAGCCAAGTATCCGGACTAGTCACAGATACGCAGTATTTT. Translation: CASSQVSGLVTDTQYF.

This chain joins TRBV18 and TRBJ1-6; D uncertain. The CDR3 is 15 amino acids. Trimming cost V 0 bases and J 5 bases, with 8 bases left between them. Looked up from germline, CDR1 is KGHSH and CDR2 is LQKENI. CDR3 sequence (DNA): TGTGCCAGCTCACCACCGGGCCGTAATAATTCACCCCTCCACTTT. As protein: CASSPPGRNNSPLHF.

The chain employs TRBV10-3 and TRBJ1-5, with a possible D match to TRBD1 (5 bases). Trimming removed 7 bases at V and 0 bases at J, with 7 bases between. This CDR3 comprises 13 residues. CDR1 and CDR2 from the germline V gene are ENHRY and SYGVKD. DNA for the CDR3: TGTGCCATCACGGGGGATAGCAATCAGCCCCAGCATTTT. Amino acids: CAITGDSNQPQHF.

This chain uses TRBV7-3 with TRBJ1-1, with TRBD1 matching 9 bases. The germline gives CDR1 SGHTA, CDR2 FQGTGA. The CDR3 is 13 amino acids. V trimming: 6 bases; J trimming: 3 bases; junction bases outside the gene matches: 2. In DNA form, the CDR3 reads TGTGCCAGCAGTCACAGGGGGCACACTGAAGCTTTCTTT. It specifies CASSHRGHTEAFF.

This chain links TRBV6-5 with TRBJ1-1, with 7 bases fitting TRBD1. V trimming: 9 bases; J trimming: 2 bases; junction bases outside the gene matches: 6. This CDR3 region has 13 residues. The germline V gene has CDR1 MNHEY and CDR2 SVGAGI. CDR3: CASNRGINTEAFF. The CDR3 DNA sequence: TGTGCCAGTAACAGGGGTATAAACACTGAAGCTTTCTTT.

The gene calls are TRBV6-1 and TRBJ2-1; D possibly corresponds to TRBD2 (6 bases). The CDR3 is 13 amino acids. CDR1 is MNHNS and CDR2 is SASEGT in the germline V gene. V was pared by 3 bases and J by 9 bases, with 12 bases between. The CDR3 sequence is CASSEWGVGEQFF. CDR3 DNA: TGTGCCAGCAGTGAGTGGGGGGTCGGTGAGCAGTTCTTC.

The rearrangement links TRBV6-1 to TRBJ2-3; TRBD2 agrees at 10 bases. Germline loops: CDR1 MNHNS, CDR2 SASEGT. The CDR3 length is 14 residues. V lost 11 bases, J lost 4 bases, and 9 bases stayed unmatched. The CDR3 spells CAGGSGRAPDTQYF. The CDR3 region has the DNA TGTGCCGGGGGGAGCGGGAGGGCCCCAGATACGCAGTATTTT.

The rearrangement joins TRBV11-1 to TRBJ1-4; D call uncertain. V was pared by 4 bases and J by 8 bases, with 17 bases between. The CDR3 extends over 15 amino acids. CDR1 is SGHAT and CDR2 is FQDESV in the germline V gene (reference sequence). Written as DNA, the CDR3 is TGTGCCAGCAGCTCCGACACCTCTCCGTGGGAAAAACTGTTTTTT. It is translated as CASSSDTSPWEKLFF.

The chain links TRBV7-8 to TRBJ2-1; the match to TRBD1 covers 7 bases. Germline loops: CDR1 SGHVS, CDR2 FQNEAQ. The CDR3 is 15 residues long. The V segment lost 1 base and the J segment 6 bases; nucleotides outside the gene matches: 6. CDR3: CASSLEGGRGNEQFF. CDR3 DNA sequence: TGTGCCAGCAGCTTAGAAGGGGGCCGGGGCAATGAGCAGTTCTTC.

This clone has a single count. The chain couples TRBV19 to TRBJ2-7; 11 nucleotides match TRBD2. Germline V CDR1 and CDR2: LNHDA, SQIVND (reference sequence). The CDR3 is 13 residues long. The V segment lost 10 bases and the J segment 3 bases; nucleotides outside the gene matches: 5. Here the CDR3 DNA reads TGTGCCACAACCGGGACTAGCGGCTACGAGCAGTACTTC. Translated: CATTGTSGYEQYF.